These 10 T cell receptor beta chains came from one sample sequenced in a study of cytomegalovirus exposure and HLA in healthy donors. The study ran its PCR with 60 Vbeta and 13 Jbeta primers. The method was immunoSEQ multiplex PCR; TCRdb's version includes in-frame clones alone and lacks a portion of them. This repertoire shows some 150,000 clones, about 10% found once; its top ten account for approximately 7.5%. Sequencing used PBMCs. Receptors originate from a woman aged 40 to 49 in good health and CMV-seropositive.

This clone was recorded a few times. The CDR3 sequence is CASSFAGGSYEQYF. DNA for the CDR3: TGCGCCAGCAGCTTCGCAGGGGGTTCCTACGAGCAGTACTTC. The J gene is TRBJ2-7, the V gene TRBV5-1; 7 nucleotides line up with TRBD1. The CDR3 contains 14 residues. In germline, CDR1 is SGHRS, CDR2 YFSETQ. With V trimmed by 2 bases and J by 1 base, 3 bases remained unmatched.

The sample holds a few counts of this clone. The chain uses TRBV5-1 and TRBJ1-1; 10 positions agree with TRBD1. This CDR3 contains 15 residues. Per the germline V gene, CDR1 is SGHRS and CDR2 is YFSETQ. The V gene end was trimmed by 3 bases and the J gene end by 4 bases; junction bases not matched to a gene: 6. The CDR3 bases are TGCGCCAGCAGCTCCGGGACAGGGGTTTTCACTGAAGCTTTCTTT. Its translation: CASSSGTGVFTEAFF.

This clone was found a few times. The chain has TRBV6-1 and TRBJ2-3; possibly TRBD2 for D (6 bases). Germline V gene sequence: CDR1 MNHNS, CDR2 SASEGT. V dropped 3 bases and J dropped 4 bases, with 14 bases sitting between them. CDR3 length: 15 residues. In nucleotides, the CDR3 is TGTGCCAGCAGTGATAGCGGCCCAGTCCCAGATACGCAGTATTTT. This codes for CASSDSGPVPDTQYF.

The chain uses TRBV6-5 and TRBJ1-1, with D maybe TRBD1 (5 bases). V was clipped by 6 bases and J by 4 bases, with 15 bases between them. CDR3 length equals 14 residues. Germline V gives CDR1 MNHEY, CDR2 SVGAGI. The DNA of the CDR3 is TGTGCCAGCAGCAGCCGGGGGGGAAGCACTGAAGCTTTCTTT. Amino acid sequence: CASSSRGGSTEAFF.

The V gene is TRBV7-9, the J gene TRBJ2-3; D call uncertain. Between the trimmed V and J ends, which lost 0 bases and 5 bases, there was a span of 6 bases. Germline V gene data show CDR1 as SEHNR and CDR2 as FQNEAQ (reference sequence). This CDR3 is 13 amino acids long. CDR3: CASSLAAVDTQYF. CDR3 coding DNA: TGTGCCAGCAGCTTAGCCGCGGTAGATACGCAGTATTTT.

This clone has just a few counts. This chain uses TRBV29-1 with TRBJ1-1, with D uncertain. V shed 2 bases and J shed 0 bases, with 13 bases lying between them. Per the germline V gene, CDR1 is SQVTM and CDR2 is ANQGSEA. There are 15 residues in the CDR3. The CDR3 region is CSVEKEGRLNTEAFF. DNA for the CDR3: TGCAGCGTTGAAAAGGAGGGTAGATTGAACACTGAAGCTTTCTTT.

This clone was detected only a few times. J is TRBJ1-4 and V is TRBV5-1; TRBD1 is a possible D gene (6 bases). Germline CDR1 reads SGHRS; CDR2 reads YFSETQ. Trimming cost V 0 bases and J 5 bases, with 14 bases left between them. The CDR3 loop spans 16 amino acids. CDR3 sequence reads: CASSLGQGLTNEKLFF. DNA for the CDR3: TGCGCCAGCAGCTTGGGGCAGGGGCTAACAAATGAAAAACTGTTTTTT. The whole variable domain, filled in from reference TRBV5-1 and TRBJ1-4, reads KAGVTQTPRYLIKTRGQQVTLSCSPISGHRSVSWYQQTPGQGLQFLFEYFSETQRNKGNFPGRFSGRQFSNSRSEMNVSTLELGDSALYLCASSLGQGLTNEKLFFGSGTQLSVL.

This chain uses TRBV6-5 with TRBJ2-2; D unclear. V was trimmed by 2 bases and J by 6 bases, leaving 4 bases between them. The CDR3 covers 12 residues. Germline lookup yields CDR1 MNHEY and CDR2 SVGAGI. CDR3 region: CASSYVAGELFF. CDR3 DNA: TGTGCCAGCAGTTACGTAGCCGGGGAGCTGTTTTTT.

This clone was recorded a few times. CDR3 loop: CASSLTPGQGDPPLHF. In DNA, the CDR3 is TGCGCCAGCAGCTTGACGCCGGGACAGGGTGACCCACCCCTCCACTTT. The chain couples TRBV5-1 to TRBJ1-6, with TRBD1 matching over 9 bases. The CDR3 runs to 16 residues. Germline values: CDR1 SGHRS, CDR2 YFSETQ. The trim removed 1 base at V and 11 bases at J, leaving 10 bases unmatched.

This clone was counted only a few times. The V gene is TRBV4-1, the J gene TRBJ1-5, with 7 nucleotides matching TRBD1. V was clipped by 1 base and J by 1 base; unmatched bases: 7. This CDR3 has 17 residues. Germline V lookup: CDR1 MGHRA, CDR2 YSYEKL. CDR3 in DNA: TGCGCCAGCAGCCAAGGAATCGGCAGGGGGAGCAATCAGCCCCAGCATTTT. Its protein product is CASSQGIGRGSNQPQHF.